These 22 T cell receptor beta chains were all obtained from the same sample, sequenced in a study of cytomegalovirus exposure and HLA in healthy donors. Vbeta (60) and Jbeta (13) primers were used in the PCR. Profiled with immunoSEQ multiplex PCR; TCRdb holds only in-frame clones, not every one. The table lists 100,000 to 150,000 clones, under 90% of them singletons. Sequencing was done on a sample of PBMCs. The source of these receptors is a middle-aged woman in good health and CMV-seronegative.

Only one count was recorded for this clone. The rearrangement links TRBV27 to TRBJ2-7; 10 bases fit TRBD1. Trimming cost V 3 bases and J 3 bases; bases outside gene matches: 5. CDR3 length equals 15 residues. The germline V gene encodes CDR1 MNHEY and CDR2 SMNVEV (reference sequence). The CDR3 sequence: CASSFPGTGVYEQYF. CDR3 in DNA: TGTGCCAGCAGTTTCCCCGGGACAGGGGTCTACGAGCAGTACTTC.

This clone was recorded once. The chain has TRBV10-3 and TRBJ2-7; 9 bases fit TRBD1. The CDR3 is 14 amino acids. V was clipped by 10 bases and J by 0 bases; unmatched bases: 7. Germline CDR1 is ENHRY and CDR2 is SYGVKD. The CDR3 reads CATGGTGSSYEQYF. DNA for the CDR3: TGTGCCACCGGAGGGACAGGGAGCTCCTACGAGCAGTACTTC.

The V call is TRBV11-1, the J call TRBJ2-1, with 7 bases identical to TRBD2. Germline V gives CDR1 SGHAT, CDR2 FQDESV (reference sequence). V dropped 3 bases and J dropped 4; count of bases not matched to a gene: 9. The CDR3 contains 16 residues. DNA of the CDR3: TGTGCCAGCAGCTTGACCGAAGCGGGGATTTACAATGAGCAGTTCTTC. Protein: CASSLTEAGIYNEQFF.

This clone has more than one count but fewer than ten. The chain couples TRBV7-2 to TRBJ2-1, with D perhaps matching TRBD1 (5 bases). Germline V gene data show CDR1 as SGHTA and CDR2 as FQGNSA. V was shortened by 5 bases and J by 6 bases, with 20 bases between the two germline ends. The CDR3 covers 16 residues. The CDR3 spells CASSLQGGRWGNEQFF. CDR3 nucleotide sequence: TGTGCCAGCAGCCTGCAGGGCGGTCGCTGGGGCAATGAGCAGTTCTTC.

CDR3 amino acids: CASSQVAHGETQYF. CDR3 nucleotide sequence: TGCGCCAGCAGCCAAGTTGCCCACGGAGAGACCCAGTACTTC. The chain carries TRBV4-1 and TRBJ2-5; D is undetermined. Germline assignment: CDR1 MGHRA and CDR2 YSYEKL. Between the trimmed V and J ends, which lost 1 base and 4 bases, there was a span of 10 bases. The CDR3 has 14 amino acids.

This chain links TRBV19 with TRBJ1-1; no reliable D call. This CDR3 region has 12 residues. CDR1 and CDR2 from the germline V gene are LNHDA and SQIVND (reference sequence). V was clipped by 7 bases and J by 1 base, with 7 bases between them. CDR3 DNA sequence: TGTGCCAGTACTCCAGGGAACACTGAAGCTTTCTTT. Translated, it gives CASTPGNTEAFF.

This clone is a singleton in its sample. The chain couples TRBV5-1 to TRBJ1-2, with 8 bases fitting TRBD1. Trimming took 4 bases from V and 8 from J; bases not matched to a gene: 7. CDR3 length: 13 residues. The germline gives CDR1 SGHRS, CDR2 YFSETQ. The CDR3 coding sequence is TGCGCCAGCAGCCCGCAGGGGGCGGAGGGCTACACCTTC. As protein: CASSPQGAEGYTF.

The chain joins TRBV11-2 to TRBJ1-1, with 7 bases fitting TRBD1. The V gene's germline CDR1 is SGHAT and CDR2 FQNNGV. CDR3 length: 13 residues. J gave up 10 bases and V 4 bases, and 9 bases lay outside the gene matches. CDR3 DNA sequence: TGTGCCAGCAGCTCGACCGACAGGGCAAGAGCTTTCTTT. It translates to CASSSTDRARAFF. Full variable domain (outside the CDR3, taken from reference TRBV11-2 and TRBJ1-1): EAGVAQSPRYKIIEKRQSVAFWCNPISGHATLYWYQQILGQGPKLLIQFQNNGVVDDSQLPKDRFSAERLKGVDSTLKIQPAKLEDSAVYLCASSSTDRARAFFGQGTRLTVV.

The chain combines TRBV4-2 with TRBJ2-7; 7 positions match TRBD2. This CDR3 is built from 16 residues. V trimming: 1 base; J trimming: 3 bases; junction bases outside the gene matches: 9. Per germline, CDR1 LGHNA and CDR2 YNFKEQ. The CDR3 here is CASSQGPRDYFYEQYF. The DNA of the CDR3 is TGTGCCAGCAGCCAAGGCCCCCGGGACTACTTCTACGAGCAGTACTTC.

V is TRBV2 and J is TRBJ2-1; 8 nucleotides align to TRBD2. The V segment lost 6 bases and the J segment 1 base; nucleotides outside the gene matches: 5. This CDR3 has 15 amino acids. Looked up from germline, CDR1 is SNHLY and CDR2 is FYNNEI. The CDR3 bases are TGTGCCAGCAGAAGGAGCGGGGGATCCTACAATGAGCAGTTCTTC. This translates into CASRRSGGSYNEQFF. The full variable domain, in which reference TRBV2 and TRBJ2-1 provide the parts outside the CDR3, is EPEVTQTPSHQVTQMGQEVILRCVPISNHLYFYWYRQILGQKVEFLVSFYNNEISEKSEIFDDQFSVERPDGSNFTLKIRSTKLEDSAMYFCASRRSGGSYNEQFFGPGTRLTVL.

The rearrangement uses TRBV7-2 and TRBJ2-7; 11 bases map to TRBD2. CDR1 SGHTA and CDR2 FQGNSA come from the germline V gene. V lost 6 bases, J lost 3 bases, and 10 bases stayed unmatched. The CDR3 sequence is 16 residues long. The CDR3 region is CASSKRPGTSGYEQYF. The CDR3, as DNA: TGTGCCAGCAGTAAACGCCCCGGGACTAGCGGCTACGAGCAGTACTTC. The variable domain in full, with the rest retrieved from reference TRBV7-2 and TRBJ2-7, is GAGVSQSPSNKVTEKGKDVELRCDPISGHTALYWYRQSLGQGLEFLIYFQGNSAPDKSGLPSDRFSAERTGGSVSTLTIQRTQQEDSAVYLCASSKRPGTSGYEQYFGPGTRLTVT.

The chain is built from TRBV5-1 and TRBJ1-2; D uncertain. Trimming removed 0 bases from V and 4 bases from J, with 7 bases in between. This CDR3 is 13 amino acids long. Looked up from germline, CDR1 is SGHRS and CDR2 is YFSETQ. The CDR3 DNA is TGCGCCAGCAGCTTGGAACCTAGCTATGGCTACACCTTC. Residues: CASSLEPSYGYTF.

This clone was observed a handful of times. This sequence joins TRBV5-1 and TRBJ2-7, with 11 bases that match TRBD2. This CDR3 spans 16 amino acids. Losses at the gene ends were 4 bases for V and 4 bases for J; bases not matched to a gene: 10. Looked up from germline, CDR1 is SGHRS and CDR2 is YFSETQ. The CDR3 spells CASSILAGASIYEQYF. DNA for the CDR3: TGCGCCAGCAGCATACTAGCGGGAGCTTCGATTTACGAGCAGTACTTC.

This clone was counted a single time. CDR3 protein: CASSERGLDTDTQYF. The CDR3 bases are TGTGCCAGCAGTGAACGGGGACTTGACACAGATACGCAGTATTTT. The chain uses TRBV6-1 and TRBJ2-3; a possible D gene is TRBD2 (6 bases). Trimming left V 2 bases short and J 2 bases short, with 11 bases between. The CDR3 totals 15 residues. Germline V lookup: CDR1 MNHNS, CDR2 SASEGT.

This chain joins TRBV5-8 and TRBJ1-6; a weak D match, TRBD1 (5 bases). V lost 2 bases, J lost 0 bases, and 12 bases lay in between. The CDR3 length is 17 residues. CDR1 is SGHTS, CDR2 YDEGEE, per germline. The DNA for the CDR3 is TGTGCCAGCAGCTTACCGGGACTGAGCTCCTATAATTCACCCCTCCACTTT. This encodes CASSLPGLSSYNSPLHF.

The V gene is TRBV7-9, the J gene TRBJ2-7; TRBD2 is a possible D gene (6 bases). Germline CDR1 is SEHNR and CDR2 is FQNEAQ (reference sequence). CDR3 length equals 14 residues. Trimming removed 0 bases at V and 1 base at J, with 7 bases between. This CDR3 is CASSLAGGSYEQYF. The CDR3, as DNA: TGTGCCAGCAGCTTAGCCGGGGGTTCCTACGAGCAGTACTTC.

The rearrangement uses TRBV9 and TRBJ2-7; 9 nucleotides agree with TRBD1. J lost 6 bases, V lost 0 bases, and 13 bases had no gene match. CDR1 SGDLS and CDR2 YYNGEE come from the germline V gene. This CDR3 comprises 17 residues. CDR3 nucleotides: TGTGCCAGCAGCGTAGCTTCCCTACCGGGACAGGGTTCCGAGCAGTACTTC. It encodes CASSVASLPGQGSEQYF.

This clone has just a few counts. This chain uses TRBV6-6 with TRBJ1-3; perhaps TRBD1 as D (5 bases). Germline V gene sequence: CDR1 MNHNY, CDR2 SVGAGI (reference sequence). This CDR3 comprises 14 residues. Between the trimmed V and J ends, which lost 5 bases and 4 bases, there was a span of 12 bases. In nucleotides, the CDR3 is TGTGCCAGCAGTGGCGCGGGGGTGGGAAACACCATATATTTT. The encoded protein is CASSGAGVGNTIYF.

The chain uses TRBV28 and TRBJ1-1; D gene ambiguous. The V end lost 8 bases, the J end lost 6 bases, and 37 bases lay between the germline ends. The CDR3 runs 20 residues. Germline loops: CDR1 MDHEN, CDR2 SYDVKM. The CDR3 region is CASRISVWVVGGLGSPEAFF. The CDR3 nucleotides read TGTGCCAGCCGGATCTCCGTTTGGGTGGTAGGAGGGCTAGGCTCCCCTGAAGCTTTCTTT.

This rearrangement joins TRBV6-1 to TRBJ1-5; D is unresolved. The CDR3 is made up of 13 amino acids. Per germline, CDR1 MNHNS and CDR2 SASEGT. Trimming took off 2 bases at V and 4 bases at J, with 6 bases between the two ends. The CDR3 protein is CASSEPPNQPQHF. The CDR3 DNA reads TGTGCCAGCAGTGAACCCCCTAATCAGCCCCAGCATTTT.

V usage is TRBV10-3 and J usage is TRBJ2-7, with TRBD1 matching 11 bases. The CDR3 contains 13 residues. V was pared by 4 bases and J by 6 bases, with 2 bases of the junction left unmatched. Per the germline V gene, CDR1 is ENHRY and CDR2 is SYGVKD. CDR3 DNA sequence: TGTGCCATCAGTGGGGGGACAGGGGGCGAGCAGTACTTC. Amino acid sequence: CAISGGTGGEQYF.

The chain employs TRBV5-4 and TRBJ2-1; 10 bases match TRBD2. CDR3 length equals 16 residues. V shed 3 bases, J shed 7 bases, and the junction held 10 bases outside the gene matches. CDR1 is SGHNT and CDR2 is YYREEE in the germline V gene (reference sequence). The CDR3 DNA reads TGTGCCAGCAGCTCCCTCGGGGCTAGCGGGGGTAATGAGCAGTTCTTC. Protein: CASSSLGASGGNEQFF.